The entry below describes one T cell receptor (beta chain). This entry belongs to a study of T cell responses to AZD1222 COVID-19 vaccine. V lost 7 bases and J 4 bases, leaving 20 bases between the germline ends. The CDR3 extends over 16 amino acids. Germline lookup yields CDR1 LNHDA and CDR2 SQIVND (reference sequence). Sequenced by immunoSEQ multiplex PCR; TCRdb stores in-frame clones only, minus some. The sample contains more than 95,000 clones, around 89% of which appear only once. The rearrangement links TRBV19 to TRBJ1-5; TRBD1 is a possible D gene (6 bases). The source is an adult in good health. Source: peripheral blood, taken on day 0 of AZD1222 vaccination. This CDR3 reads CASTPRGGLPNQPQHF. The CDR3 region has the DNA TGTGCCAGTACCCCCAGGGGTGGGCTCCCTAATCAGCCCCAGCATTTT.